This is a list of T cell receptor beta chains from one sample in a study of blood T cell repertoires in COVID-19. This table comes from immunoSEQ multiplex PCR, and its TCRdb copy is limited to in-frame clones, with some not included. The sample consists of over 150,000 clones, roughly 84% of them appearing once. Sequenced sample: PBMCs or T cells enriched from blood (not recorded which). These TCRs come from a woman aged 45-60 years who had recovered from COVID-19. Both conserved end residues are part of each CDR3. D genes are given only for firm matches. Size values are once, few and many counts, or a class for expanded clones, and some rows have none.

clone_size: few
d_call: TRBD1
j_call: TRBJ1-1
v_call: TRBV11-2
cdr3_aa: CASSVLTGGRIPEAFF
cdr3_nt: TGTGCCAGCAGCGTCCTGACAGGGGGAAGAATCCCTGAAGCTTTCTTT

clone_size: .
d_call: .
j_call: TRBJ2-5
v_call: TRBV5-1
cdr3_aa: CASSLSVVQETQYF
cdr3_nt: TGCGCCAGCAGCTTGTCAGTTGTTCAAGAGACCCAGTACTTC

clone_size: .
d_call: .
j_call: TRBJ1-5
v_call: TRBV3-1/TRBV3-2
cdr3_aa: CASSSSGRGSNQPQHF
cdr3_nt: TGTGCCAGCAGCTCGTCCGGGAGGGGCAGCAATCAGCCCCAGCATTTT

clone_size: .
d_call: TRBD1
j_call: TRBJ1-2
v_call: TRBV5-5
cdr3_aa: CASSFAPDRQNGYTF
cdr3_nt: TGTGCCAGCAGCTTCGCCCCGGACAGGCAGAATGGCTACACCTTC

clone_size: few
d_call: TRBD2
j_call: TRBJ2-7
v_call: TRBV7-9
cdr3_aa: CASSPSGGDPEQYF
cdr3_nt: TGTGCCAGCAGCCCTAGCGGGGGAGACCCCGAGCAGTACTTC

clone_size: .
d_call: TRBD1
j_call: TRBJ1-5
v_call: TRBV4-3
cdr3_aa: CASSRGLGQPQHF
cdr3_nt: TGCGCCAGCTCCAGGGGGCTCGGTCAGCCCCAGCATTTT

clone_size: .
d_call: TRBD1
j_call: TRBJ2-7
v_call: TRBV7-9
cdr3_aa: CASSFTGGQYF
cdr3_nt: TGTGCCAGCAGCTTTACAGGGGGGCAGTACTTC

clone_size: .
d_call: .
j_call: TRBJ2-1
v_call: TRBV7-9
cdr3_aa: CASSLGSSYNEQFF
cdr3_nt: TGTGCCAGCAGCTTGGGGAGCTCCTACAATGAGCAGTTCTTC

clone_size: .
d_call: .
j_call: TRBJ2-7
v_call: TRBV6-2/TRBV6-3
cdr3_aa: CASSLVPPLYEQYF
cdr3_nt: TGTGCCAGCAGTCTAGTCCCTCCTCTCTACGAGCAGTACTTC

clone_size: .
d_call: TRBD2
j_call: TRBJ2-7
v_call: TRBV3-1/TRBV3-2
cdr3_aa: CASSQSRGGPYEQYF
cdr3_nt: TGTGCCAGCAGCCAGTCGCGGGGGGGTCCCTACGAGCAGTACTTC

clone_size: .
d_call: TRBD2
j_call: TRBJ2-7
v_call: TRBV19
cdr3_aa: CASSIGEGYEQYF
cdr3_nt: TGTGCCAGTAGTATAGGGGAGGGGTACGAGCAGTACTTC

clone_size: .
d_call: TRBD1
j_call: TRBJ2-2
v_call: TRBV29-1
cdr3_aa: CSVPGQGTGELFF
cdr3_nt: TGCAGCGTTCCGGGACAGGGGACCGGGGAGCTGTTTTTT

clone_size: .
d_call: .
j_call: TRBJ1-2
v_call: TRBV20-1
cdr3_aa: CSASPRGRGYTF
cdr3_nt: TGCAGTGCTAGTCCCAGGGGCAGAGGCTACACCTTC

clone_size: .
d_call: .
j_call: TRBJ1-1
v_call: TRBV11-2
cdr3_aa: CASSRSLNTEAFF
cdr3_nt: TGTGCCAGCAGTCGGTCCCTGAACACTGAAGCTTTCTTT

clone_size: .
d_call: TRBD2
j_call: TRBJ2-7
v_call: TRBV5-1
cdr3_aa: CASSLLGAGGSYEQYF
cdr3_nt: TGCGCCAGCAGCCTCCTAGGGGCGGGAGGGTCCTACGAGCAGTACTTC

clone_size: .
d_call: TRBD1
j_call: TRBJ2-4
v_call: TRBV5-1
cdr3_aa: CASRLRTGGFDIQYF
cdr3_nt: TGCGCCAGCAGACTCCGAACAGGGGGTTTCGACATTCAGTACTTC

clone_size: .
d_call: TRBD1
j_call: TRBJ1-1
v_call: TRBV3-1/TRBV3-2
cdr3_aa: CASSDETGDTMNTEAFF
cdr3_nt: TGTGCCAGCAGCGATGAGACAGGGGACACAATGAACACTGAAGCTTTCTTT

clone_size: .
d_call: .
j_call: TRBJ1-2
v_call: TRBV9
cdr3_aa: CASDRGKNYGYTF
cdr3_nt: TGTGCCAGCGATAGGGGGAAGAACTATGGCTACACCTTC

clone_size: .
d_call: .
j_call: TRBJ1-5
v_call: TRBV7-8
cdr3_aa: CASSLARDQPQHF
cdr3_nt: TGTGCCAGCAGCTTAGCGCGCGATCAGCCCCAGCATTTT

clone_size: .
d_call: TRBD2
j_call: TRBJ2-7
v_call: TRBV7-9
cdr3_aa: CASSLNLAGPYEQYF
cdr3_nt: TGTGCCAGCAGCTTGAATCTAGCGGGGCCCTACGAGCAGTACTTC

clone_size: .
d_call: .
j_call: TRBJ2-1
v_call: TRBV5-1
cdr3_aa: CASSPDSPNEQFF
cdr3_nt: TGCGCCAGCAGCCCCGACTCGCCCAATGAGCAGTTCTTC

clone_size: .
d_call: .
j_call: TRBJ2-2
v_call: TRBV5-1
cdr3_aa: CASEQEGYTGELFF
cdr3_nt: TGCGCCAGCGAGCAGGAGGGGTACACCGGGGAGCTGTTTTTT

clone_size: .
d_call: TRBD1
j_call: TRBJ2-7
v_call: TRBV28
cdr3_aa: CASSLISTGRNEQYF
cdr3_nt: TGTGCCAGCAGTTTAATTTCGACAGGGCGAAACGAGCAGTACTTC

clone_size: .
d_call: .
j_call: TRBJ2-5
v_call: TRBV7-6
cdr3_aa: CASSLEAREETQYF
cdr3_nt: TGTGCCAGCAGCTTAGAAGCCAGGGAAGAGACCCAGTACTTC

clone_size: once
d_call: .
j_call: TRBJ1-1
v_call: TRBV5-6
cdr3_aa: CASSLETGLRTHTEAFF
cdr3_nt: TGTGCCAGCAGCTTGGAAACAGGCCTACGAACCCACACTGAAGCTTTCTTT

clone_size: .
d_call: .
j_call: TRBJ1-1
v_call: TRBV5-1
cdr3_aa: CASSPDTNTEAFF
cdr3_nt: TGCGCCAGCAGCCCAGACACTAACACTGAAGCTTTCTTT

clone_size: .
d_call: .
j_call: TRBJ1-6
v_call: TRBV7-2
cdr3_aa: CASSSRDIGNSPLHF
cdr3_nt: TGTGCCAGCAGCAGCCGGGACATAGGAAATTCACCCCTCCACTTT

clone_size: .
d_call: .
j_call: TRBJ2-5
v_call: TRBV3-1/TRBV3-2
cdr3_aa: CASSQALDRAETQYF
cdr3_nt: TGTGCCAGCAGCCAAGCCCTGGACAGAGCAGAGACCCAGTACTTC

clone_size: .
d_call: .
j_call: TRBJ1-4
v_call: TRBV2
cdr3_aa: CASSESRGSNEKLFF
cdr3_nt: TGTGCCAGCAGTGAAAGTAGGGGGTCTAATGAAAAACTGTTTTTT

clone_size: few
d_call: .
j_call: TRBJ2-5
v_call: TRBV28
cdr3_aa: CASGTPLEETQYF
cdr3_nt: TGTGCCAGCGGGACACCCTTAGAAGAGACCCAGTACTTC

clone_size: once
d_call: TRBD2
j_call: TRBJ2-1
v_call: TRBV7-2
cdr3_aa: CASSFKAGGIEQFF
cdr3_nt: TGTGCCAGCAGCTTTAAGGCGGGAGGGATCGAGCAGTTCTTC

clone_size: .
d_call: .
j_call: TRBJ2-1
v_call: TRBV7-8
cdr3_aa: CASTGEVYNEQFF
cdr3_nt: TGTGCCAGCACAGGGGAAGTCTACAATGAGCAGTTCTTC

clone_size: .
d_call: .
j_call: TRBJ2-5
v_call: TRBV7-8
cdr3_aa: CASSYAVETQYF
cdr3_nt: TGTGCCAGCAGCTATGCGGTGGAGACCCAGTACTTC

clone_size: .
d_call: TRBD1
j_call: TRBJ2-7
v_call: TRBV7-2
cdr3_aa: CASSNRQGREQYF
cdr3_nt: TGTGCCAGCAGCAATAGACAGGGGCGCGAGCAGTACTTC

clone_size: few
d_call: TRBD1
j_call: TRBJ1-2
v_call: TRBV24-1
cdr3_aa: CATSDWGTGGRYTF
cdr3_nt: TGTGCCACCAGTGATTGGGGGACAGGGGGACGCTACACCTTC

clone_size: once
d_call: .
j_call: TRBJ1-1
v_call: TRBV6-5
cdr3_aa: CASSFSGGVSTEAFF
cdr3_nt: TGTGCCAGCAGCTTCTCGGGGGGTGTGAGCACTGAAGCTTTCTTT

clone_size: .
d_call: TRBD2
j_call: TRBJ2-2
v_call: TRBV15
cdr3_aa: CATSRDGTKGELFF
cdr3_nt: TGTGCCACCAGCAGAGACGGGACTAAGGGGGAGCTGTTTTTT

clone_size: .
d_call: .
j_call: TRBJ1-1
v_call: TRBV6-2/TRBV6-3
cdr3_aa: CASSYLLPGLGTEAFF
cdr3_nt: TGTGCCAGCAGTTACCTACTCCCGGGTCTCGGAACTGAAGCTTTCTTT

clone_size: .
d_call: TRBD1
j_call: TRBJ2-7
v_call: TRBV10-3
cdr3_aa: CAISEVGTGTTRRGYEQYF
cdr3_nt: TGTGCCATCAGTGAGGTGGGGACAGGGACTACCCGTCGTGGCTACGAGCAGTACTTC

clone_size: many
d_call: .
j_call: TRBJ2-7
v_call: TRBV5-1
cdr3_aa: CASSLVPVGVGEREQYF
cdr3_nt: TGCGCCAGCAGCTTGGTGCCGGTGGGAGTGGGAGAGAGGGAGCAGTACTTC

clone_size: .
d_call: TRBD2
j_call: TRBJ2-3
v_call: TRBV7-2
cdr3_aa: CASSLRLAGASDTQYF
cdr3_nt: TGTGCCAGCAGCTTACGGCTAGCGGGAGCTTCAGATACGCAGTATTTT

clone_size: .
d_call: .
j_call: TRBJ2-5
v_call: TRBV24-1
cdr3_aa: CATSDLLFGTQYF
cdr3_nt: TGTGCCACCAGTGATTTGTTGTTCGGGACCCAGTACTTC

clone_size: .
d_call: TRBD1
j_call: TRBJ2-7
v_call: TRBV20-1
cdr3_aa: CSASWDRGTYEQYF
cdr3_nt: TGCAGTGCTAGTTGGGACAGGGGTACCTACGAGCAGTACTTC

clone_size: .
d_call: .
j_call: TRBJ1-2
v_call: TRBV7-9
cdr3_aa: CASSLGYSYGYTF
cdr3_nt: TGTGCCAGCAGCTTAGGTTACAGCTATGGCTACACCTTC

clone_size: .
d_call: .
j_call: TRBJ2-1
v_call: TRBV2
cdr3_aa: CARALGPLRFF
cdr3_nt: TGTGCCAGGGCCCTGGGGCCACTCCGTTTCTTC